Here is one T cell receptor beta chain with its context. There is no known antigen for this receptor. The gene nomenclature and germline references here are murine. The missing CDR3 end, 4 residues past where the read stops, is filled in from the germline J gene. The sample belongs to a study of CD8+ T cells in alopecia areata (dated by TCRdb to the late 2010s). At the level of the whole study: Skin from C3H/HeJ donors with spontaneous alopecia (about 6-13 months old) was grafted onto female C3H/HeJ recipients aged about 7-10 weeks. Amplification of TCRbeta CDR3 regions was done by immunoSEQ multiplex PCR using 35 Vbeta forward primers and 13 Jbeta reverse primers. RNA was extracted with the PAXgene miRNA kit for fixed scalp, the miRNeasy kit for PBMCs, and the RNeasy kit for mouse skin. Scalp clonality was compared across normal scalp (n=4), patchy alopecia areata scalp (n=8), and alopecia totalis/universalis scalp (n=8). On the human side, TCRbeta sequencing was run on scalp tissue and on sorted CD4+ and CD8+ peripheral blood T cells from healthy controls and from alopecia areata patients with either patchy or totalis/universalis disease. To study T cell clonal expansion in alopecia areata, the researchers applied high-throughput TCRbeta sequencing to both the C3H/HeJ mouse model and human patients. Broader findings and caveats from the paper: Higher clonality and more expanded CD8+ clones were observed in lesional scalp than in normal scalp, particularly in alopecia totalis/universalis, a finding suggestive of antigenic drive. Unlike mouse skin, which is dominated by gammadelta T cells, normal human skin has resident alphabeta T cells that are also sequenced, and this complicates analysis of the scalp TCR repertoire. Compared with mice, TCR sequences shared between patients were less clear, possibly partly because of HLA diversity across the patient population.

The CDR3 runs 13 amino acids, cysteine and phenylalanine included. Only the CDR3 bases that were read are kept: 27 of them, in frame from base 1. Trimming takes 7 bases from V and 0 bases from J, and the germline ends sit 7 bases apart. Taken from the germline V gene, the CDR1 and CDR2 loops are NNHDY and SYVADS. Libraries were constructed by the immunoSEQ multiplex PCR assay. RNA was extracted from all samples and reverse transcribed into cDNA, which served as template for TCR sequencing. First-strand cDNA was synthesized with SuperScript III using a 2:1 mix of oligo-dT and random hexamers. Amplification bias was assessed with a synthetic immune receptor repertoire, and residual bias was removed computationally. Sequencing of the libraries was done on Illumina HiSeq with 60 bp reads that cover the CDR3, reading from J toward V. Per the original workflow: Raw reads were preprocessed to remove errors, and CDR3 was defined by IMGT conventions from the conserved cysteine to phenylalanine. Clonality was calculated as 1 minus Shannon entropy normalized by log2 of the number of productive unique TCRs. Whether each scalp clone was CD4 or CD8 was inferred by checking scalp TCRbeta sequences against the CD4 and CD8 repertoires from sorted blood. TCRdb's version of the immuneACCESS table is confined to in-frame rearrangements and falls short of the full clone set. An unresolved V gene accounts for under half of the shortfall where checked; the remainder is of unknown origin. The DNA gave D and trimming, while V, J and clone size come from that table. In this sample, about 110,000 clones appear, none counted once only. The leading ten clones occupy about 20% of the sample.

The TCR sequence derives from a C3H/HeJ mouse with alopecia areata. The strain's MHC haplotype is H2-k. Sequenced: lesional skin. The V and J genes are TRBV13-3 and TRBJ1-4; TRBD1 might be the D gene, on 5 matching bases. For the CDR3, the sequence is CASRGVSNERLFF. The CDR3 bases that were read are TGTGCCAGCCGAGGGGTTTCCAACGAA.